A single sample gave rise to the 21 T cell receptor beta chains below, sequenced in a study of shared clonotypes between healthy human individuals. Naive CD8 cells comprised CD45RO-negative, CCR7-positively selected cells, excluding terminally differentiated effector memory CD45RA+ cells. The repertoire was sequenced with immunoSEQ multiplex PCR; TCRdb's copy has only in-frame clones and lacks some. Of around 700,000 clones listed, under 95% are singletons. The sequencing input was naive CD8+ T cells sorted from blood. Receptors were obtained from a man between 25 and 39 years old in good health.

This rearrangement joins TRBV6-5 to TRBJ1-3; 8 nucleotides match TRBD1. V lost 0 bases to trimming and J lost 12 bases; unmatched junction nucleotides: 4. The CDR3 covers 13 residues. Germline assignment: CDR1 MNHEY and CDR2 SVGAGI. CDR3 DNA: TGTGCCAGCAGTTACTCCGACAGGGGTGTCATATATTTT. Its protein product is CASSYSDRGVIYF.

The V call is TRBV11-2, the J call TRBJ2-1; 8 bases align to TRBD2. The J segment lost 7 bases and the V segment lost 2 bases, leaving 13 bases of the junction unmatched. Germline assignment: CDR1 SGHAT and CDR2 FQNNGV. This CDR3 comprises 17 residues. This CDR3 is CASSLTSGPMGINEQFF. CDR3 nucleotide sequence: TGTGCCAGCAGCTTAACTAGCGGCCCGATGGGAATTAATGAGCAGTTCTTC.

The CDR3 DNA follows: TGTGCCAGCAGTTTTGGACAAAATAGCAATCAGCCCCAGCATTTT. Its translation: CASSFGQNSNQPQHF. The chain has TRBV27 and TRBJ1-5, with a possible D match to TRBD1 (5 bases). V gave up 3 bases and J gave up 0 bases, with 9 bases separating them. Germline CDR1 MNHEY, CDR2 SMNVEV (reference sequence). There are 15 residues in the CDR3.

V usage is TRBV5-1 and J usage is TRBJ2-5; 9 bases align to TRBD1. The CDR3 covers 14 residues. After removal of 3 bases from V and 5 bases from J, the junction contained 5 bases not matched to a gene. Looked up from germline, CDR1 is SGHRS and CDR2 is YFSETQ. CDR3: CASSSTGGFETQYF. The CDR3 bases are TGCGCCAGCAGCTCCACAGGGGGCTTTGAGACCCAGTACTTC.

J is TRBJ2-7 and V is TRBV30; 10 nucleotides align to TRBD2. The CDR3 is 14 residues long. In germline, CDR1 is GTSNPN, CDR2 SVGIG (reference sequence). The trim removed 1 base at V and 2 bases at J, leaving 2 bases unmatched. The CDR3 bases are TGTGCCTGGAGTGGGACTAGCGGAACCTACGAGCAGTACTTC. This encodes CAWSGTSGTYEQYF.

V and J are TRBV9 and TRBJ2-3, with a weak D call TRBD2 (6 bases). V dropped 4 bases and J dropped 3 bases, with 15 bases sitting between them. The length of the CDR3 is 15 residues. Germline lookup yields CDR1 SGDLS and CDR2 YYNGEE. The CDR3 sequence is CASSPRGGRTDTQYF. The CDR3 coding sequence is TGTGCCAGCAGCCCCCGCGGAGGGAGGACAGATACGCAGTATTTT.

The chain is built from TRBV28 and TRBJ1-4; D is unresolved. CDR1 MDHEN and CDR2 SYDVKM come from the germline V gene. V was pared by 10 bases and J by 1 base, with 10 bases between. The CDR3 sequence is 13 residues long. CDR3 sequence reads: CATAPGTNEKLFF. The CDR3 DNA reads TGTGCCACGGCCCCCGGAACTAATGAAAAACTGTTTTTT.

The chain links TRBV6-5 to TRBJ2-7; TRBD1 matches at 10 bases. Germline V gives CDR1 MNHEY, CDR2 SVGAGI. CDR3 length equals 13 residues. V lost 2 bases and J lost 7; bases outside the gene matches: 2. In nucleotides, the CDR3 is TGTGCCAGCAGTTACGGGACAGGGGTAGAGCAGTACTTC. Its translation: CASSYGTGVEQYF.

This chain joins TRBV10-3 and TRBJ2-1, with D uncertain. V was shortened by 1 base and J by 5 bases, with 6 bases between the two germline ends. The germline V gene encodes CDR1 ENHRY and CDR2 SYGVKD. The CDR3 is 13 residues long. CDR3 nucleotides: TGTGCCATCAGTGAGTACGAGAACAATGAGCAGTTCTTC. Its protein is CAISEYENNEQFF.

This clone appeared a single time. The V gene is TRBV27, the J gene TRBJ2-2; tentative D call: TRBD1 (5 bases). V was pared by 3 bases and J by 1 base, with 9 bases between. From germline, CDR1 is MNHEY and CDR2 SMNVEV (reference sequence). The CDR3 runs 15 residues. The CDR3 is CASSFQGLNTGELFF. In DNA form, the CDR3 reads TGTGCCAGCAGTTTTCAGGGATTGAACACCGGGGAGCTGTTTTTT.

The chain is built from TRBV18 and TRBJ1-2; TRBD1 aligns across 7 bases. Unmatched junction bases numbered 4, after V lost 0 bases and J lost 6 bases. Germline V gives CDR1 KGHSH, CDR2 LQKENI. CDR3 size: 14 residues. CDR3 protein: CASSPPGQTHGYTF. As DNA, the CDR3 is TGTGCCAGCTCACCACCGGGACAGACCCATGGCTACACCTTC.

This clone came up many times. CDR3 sequence (DNA): TGTGCCAGCACTTCTGAGGTCGGGAGTCGGTATTTT. Its protein is CASTSEVGSRYF. This chain links TRBV28 with TRBJ2-3; TRBD2 might be the D (6 bases). Deletions cut 7 bases from V and 14 bases from J, with 19 bases between. The germline CDR1 and CDR2 sequences are MDHEN and SYDVKM. CDR3 size: 12 residues.

This clone came up once. The J gene is TRBJ2-4, the V gene TRBV6-4; TRBD2 matches at 10 bases. From germline, CDR1 is MRHNA and CDR2 SNTAGT. The CDR3 has 16 amino acids. V lost 7 bases to trimming and J lost 5 bases; unmatched junction nucleotides: 11. In nucleotides, the CDR3 is TGTGCCAGCATAAGCGGGAGGGCCGAGTCTGAAAACATTCAGTACTTC. Protein product: CASISGRAESENIQYF.

The chain uses TRBV27 and TRBJ2-7; D might be TRBD1 (6 bases). CDR1 is MNHEY, CDR2 SMNVEV, per germline (reference sequence). V was trimmed by 2 bases and J by 4 bases, leaving 12 bases between them. The CDR3 has 14 residues. CDR3 amino acids: CASSLLGARYEQYF. The CDR3 nucleotides read TGTGCCAGCAGTTTACTGGGGGCGCGGTACGAGCAGTACTTC.

A single count supports this clone. The gene calls are TRBV2 and TRBJ2-7; 8 bases align to TRBD1. Germline-derived CDR1 and CDR2 are SNHLY and FYNNEI. This CDR3 spans 14 amino acids. Trimming took 6 bases from V and 1 from J; bases not matched to a gene: 5. The CDR3 reads CASSRQGSSYEQYF. CDR3 DNA sequence: TGTGCCAGCAGCCGACAGGGGTCTTCCTACGAGCAGTACTTC.

This chain links TRBV27 with TRBJ1-4; 8 nucleotides match TRBD1. There are 18 residues in the CDR3. The germline gives CDR1 MNHEY, CDR2 SMNVEV (reference sequence). V dropped 5 bases and J dropped 3; count of bases not matched to a gene: 14. The CDR3 DNA reads as TGTGCCAGCAGTACCTATAAGACAGGGGCTCACTCTAATGAAAAACTGTTTTTT. Encoded protein: CASSTYKTGAHSNEKLFF.

The chain has TRBV7-9 and TRBJ2-2; perhaps TRBD1 as D (6 bases). The CDR3 totals 16 residues. Germline loops: CDR1 SEHNR, CDR2 FQNEAQ (reference sequence). The ends were cut back, 1 base at V and 6 bases at J, with 15 bases in the middle. The DNA for the CDR3 is TGTGCCAGCAGCTTAGGCGACTCACCAGGGGCCGGGGAGCTGTTTTTT. Its translation: CASSLGDSPGAGELFF.

The chain carries TRBV14 and TRBJ2-1, with D possibly TRBD2 on 6 matching bases. Germline values: CDR1 SGHDN, CDR2 FVKESK. The CDR3 covers 13 residues. The V end was cut by 2 bases, the J end by 7 bases, with 9 bases between. Here the CDR3 DNA reads TGTGCCAGCAGCCAACTGGGGGGAAATGAGCAGTTCTTC. This codes for CASSQLGGNEQFF.

V usage is TRBV15 and J usage is TRBJ2-7; 13 bases match TRBD2. V dropped 1 base and J dropped 4; count of bases not matched to a gene: 10. This CDR3 region has 18 residues. The germline CDR1 and CDR2 sequences are LNHNV and YYDKDF (reference sequence). This CDR3 reads CATSRVSPWTSGSYEQYF. The CDR3 DNA reads as TGTGCCACCAGCAGAGTATCCCCCTGGACTAGCGGGAGTTACGAGCAGTACTTC.

The chain carries TRBV7-2 and TRBJ2-1; possibly TRBD2 for D (6 bases). V was cut by 5 bases and J by 4 bases, with 21 bases left in between. Germline V gene sequence: CDR1 SGHTA, CDR2 FQGNSA. This CDR3 has 17 amino acids. Written as DNA, the CDR3 is TGTGCCAGCAGCCCCGTGATGTTCGTAGCGGAGTACAATGAGCAGTTCTTC. It yields the protein CASSPVMFVAEYNEQFF.

This chain uses TRBV7-9 with TRBJ1-2; D unclear. From germline, CDR1 is SEHNR and CDR2 FQNEAQ (reference sequence). This CDR3 is 15 amino acids long. V lost 8 bases, J lost 2 bases, and 18 bases lay in between. The CDR3 sequence: CASSEGVGENYGYTF. The CDR3 DNA reads TGTGCCAGCTCGGAAGGCGTAGGAGAGAACTATGGCTACACCTTC.